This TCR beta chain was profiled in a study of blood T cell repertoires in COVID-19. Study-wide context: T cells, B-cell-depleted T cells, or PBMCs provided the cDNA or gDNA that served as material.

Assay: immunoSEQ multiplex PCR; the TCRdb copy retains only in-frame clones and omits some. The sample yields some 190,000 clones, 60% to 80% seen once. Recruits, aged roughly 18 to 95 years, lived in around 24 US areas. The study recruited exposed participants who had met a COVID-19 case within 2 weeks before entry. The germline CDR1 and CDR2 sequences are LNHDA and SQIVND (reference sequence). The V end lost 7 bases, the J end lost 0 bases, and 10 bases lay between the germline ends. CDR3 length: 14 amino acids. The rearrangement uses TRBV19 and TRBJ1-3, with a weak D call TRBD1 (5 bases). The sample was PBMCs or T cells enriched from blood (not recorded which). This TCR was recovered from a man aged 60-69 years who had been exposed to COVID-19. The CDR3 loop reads CASKTGISGNTIYF. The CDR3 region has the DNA TGTGCCAGTAAAACAGGCATCTCTGGAAACACCATATATTTT.